This entry lists 3 T cell receptor beta chains sequenced from one sample in a study of cytomegalovirus exposure and HLA in healthy donors (dated by TCRdb to 2016 to 2017). The library was made by the immunoSEQ multiplex PCR assay. A mixture of 60 forward primers for TCR Vbeta segments and 13 reverse primers for TCR Jbeta segments was used in the multiplex PCR. Not all clones reach the TCRdb copy of this immuneACCESS table, which keeps in-frame sequences only. Checked studies attribute under half of the gap to unresolved V genes and leave the rest unexplained. Here the sample has roughly 100,000 clones; roughly three quarters occur a single time. The ten largest clones add up to 4% of the sample. The sample comprised PBMCs. These receptors were collected from a man aged 50 to 60 in good health and CMV-seropositive.

The V and J genes are TRBV10-2 and TRBJ2-2; 7 bases are shared with TRBD2. CDR1 WSHSY and CDR2 SAAADI come from the germline V gene. V trimming: 3 bases; J trimming: 4 bases; junction bases outside the gene matches: 5. The CDR3 has 15 residues. The CDR3 here is CASSDPRTSTGELFF. The DNA of the CDR3 is TGCGCCAGCAGTGACCCCCGGACTAGCACCGGGGAGCTGTTTTTT.

The V and J genes are TRBV20-1 and TRBJ2-1; D is unclear. Deletions cut 5 bases from V and 10 bases from J, with 12 bases between. CDR1 DFQATT and CDR2 SNEGSKA come from the germline V gene (reference sequence). The CDR3 length is 11 residues. The CDR3 DNA is TGCAGTGCTTTTGGCGGCGAGGAGCAGTTCTTC. This codes for CSAFGGEEQFF.

The chain has TRBV18 and TRBJ1-4, with 9 bases fitting TRBD1. CDR1 KGHSH and CDR2 LQKENI come from the germline V gene. With 6 bases clipped from V and 6 bases from J, the junction kept 8 bases outside the gene matches. CDR3 length: 15 amino acids. The CDR3 nucleotides read TGTGCCAGCTCCCTACAGGGGGCGTCCGATGAAAAACTGTTTTTT. It codes for CASSLQGASDEKLFF.